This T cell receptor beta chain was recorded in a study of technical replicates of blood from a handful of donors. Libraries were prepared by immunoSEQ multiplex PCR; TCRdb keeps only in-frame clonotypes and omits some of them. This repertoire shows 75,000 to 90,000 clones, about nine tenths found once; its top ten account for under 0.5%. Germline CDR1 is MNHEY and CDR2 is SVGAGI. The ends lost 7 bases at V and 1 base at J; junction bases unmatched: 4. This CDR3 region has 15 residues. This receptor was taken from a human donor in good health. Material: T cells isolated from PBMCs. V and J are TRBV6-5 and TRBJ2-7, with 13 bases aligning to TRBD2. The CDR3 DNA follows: TGTGCCAGCAAGGGGGGACTAGCGGGATCCTACGAGCAGTACTTC. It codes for CASKGGLAGSYEQYF.